Sequencing of this T cell receptor (beta chain) was carried out in a study of blood T cell repertoires in COVID-19. The wider study: COVID-19 samples, acute and convalescent, were from the United States, Italy and Spain. Sample material is recorded as cDNA or gDNA derived from T cells, B-cell-depleted T cells, or PBMCs.

Sequenced by immunoSEQ multiplex PCR; TCRdb stores in-frame clones only, minus some. The sample shows a few hundred thousand clones, roughly 86% of them seen only once. The source material was peripheral blood. This receptor was obtained from an elderly man with acute or convalescent COVID-19.

CDR3 sequence: CASSKVAGTLGYTF. CDR3 sequence (DNA): TGTGCCAGCAGCAAAGTGGCAGGAACCCTTGGCTACACCTTC. The V gene is TRBV21-1, the J gene TRBJ1-2; the table names TRBD1, a call not compared with the DNA. TRBV21-1 is assigned pseudogene status. The CDR3 is 14 residues long.